This entry lists 3 T cell receptor beta chains sequenced from one sample in a study of identical twins. TCRdb reprocessed the 5' RACE reads with MiXCR, giving one entry per CDR3 protein. The sample lists under 800,000 distinct CDR3 sequences, 20% to 25% occurring once. The same sample was also studied in work on T cells expressing NK-cell markers.

The specimen was PBMCs. The source of these receptors is a woman between 18 and 29 years old in good health.

V is TRBV12-3 or TRBV12-4 and J is TRBJ2-1, with D maybe TRBD1 (7 bases). V was shortened by 2 bases and J by 0 bases, with 20 bases between the two germline ends. The CDR3 covers 19 residues. CDR3 in amino acids: CASSLNWGDSWSSYNEQFF. The CDR3 bases are TGTGCCAGCAGTTTAAACTGGGGGGACAGTTGGAGCTCCTACAATGAGCAGTTCTTC.

The gene calls are TRBV7-7 and TRBJ2-1; the D is unclear. Germline V lookup: CDR1 SSHAT, CDR2 FNYEAQ (reference sequence). V was pared by 2 bases and J by 3 bases, with 11 bases between. CDR3 length: 15 amino acids. CDR3 protein: CASSLITDNYNEQFF. DNA of the CDR3: TGTGCCAGCAGCTTAATTACGGATAACTACAATGAGCAGTTCTTC. The entire variable domain, with the rest obtained from reference TRBV7-7 and TRBJ2-1, is as follows: GAGVSQSPRYKVTKRGQDVTLRCDPISSHATLYWYQQALGQGPEFLTYFNYEAQPDKSGLPSDRFSAERPEGSISTLTIQRTEQRDSAMYRCASSLITDNYNEQFFGPGTRLTVL.

This clonotype has a handful of counts. This chain uses TRBV5-1 with TRBJ1-2; D remains ambiguous. Trimming pared 1 base from V and 6 bases from J, leaving 13 bases between. The germline V gene has CDR1 SGHRS and CDR2 YFSETQ. The CDR3 has 14 amino acids. This chain's CDR3 is CASSLKDLGNGYTF. DNA for the CDR3: TGCGCCAGCAGCTTGAAGGACCTGGGGAATGGCTACACCTTC.